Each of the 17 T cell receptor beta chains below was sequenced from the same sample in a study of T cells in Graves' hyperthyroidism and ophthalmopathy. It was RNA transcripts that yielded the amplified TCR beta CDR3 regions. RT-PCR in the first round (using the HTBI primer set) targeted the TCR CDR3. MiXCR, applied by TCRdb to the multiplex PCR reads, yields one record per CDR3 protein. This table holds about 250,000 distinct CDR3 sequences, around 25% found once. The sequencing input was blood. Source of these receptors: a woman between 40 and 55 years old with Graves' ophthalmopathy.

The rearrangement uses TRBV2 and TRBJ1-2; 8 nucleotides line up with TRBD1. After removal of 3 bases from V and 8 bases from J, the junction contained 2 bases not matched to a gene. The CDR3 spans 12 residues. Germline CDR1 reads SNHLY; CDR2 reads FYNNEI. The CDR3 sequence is CASSDAGGGYTF. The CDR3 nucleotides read TGTGCCAGCAGTGACGCAGGGGGCGGCTACACCTTC.

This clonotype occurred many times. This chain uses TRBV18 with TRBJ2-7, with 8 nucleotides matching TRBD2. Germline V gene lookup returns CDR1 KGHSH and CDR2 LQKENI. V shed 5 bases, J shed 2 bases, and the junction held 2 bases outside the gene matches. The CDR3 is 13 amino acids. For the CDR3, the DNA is TGTGCCAGCTCAGCGACTAGCGCCTACGAGCAGTACTTC. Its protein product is CASSATSAYEQYF.

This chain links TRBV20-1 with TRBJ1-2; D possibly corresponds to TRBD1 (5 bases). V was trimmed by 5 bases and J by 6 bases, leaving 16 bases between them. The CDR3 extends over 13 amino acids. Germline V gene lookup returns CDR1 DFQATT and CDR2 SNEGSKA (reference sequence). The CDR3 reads CSAWTPGDDGYTF. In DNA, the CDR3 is TGCAGTGCTTGGACACCCGGAGACGATGGCTACACCTTC.

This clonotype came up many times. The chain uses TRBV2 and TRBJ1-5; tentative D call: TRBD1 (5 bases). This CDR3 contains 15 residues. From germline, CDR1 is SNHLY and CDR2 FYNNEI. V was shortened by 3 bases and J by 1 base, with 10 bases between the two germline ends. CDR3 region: CASSEGVRSNQPQHF. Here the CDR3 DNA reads TGTGCCAGCAGTGAGGGGGTACGGAGCAATCAGCCCCAGCATTTT.

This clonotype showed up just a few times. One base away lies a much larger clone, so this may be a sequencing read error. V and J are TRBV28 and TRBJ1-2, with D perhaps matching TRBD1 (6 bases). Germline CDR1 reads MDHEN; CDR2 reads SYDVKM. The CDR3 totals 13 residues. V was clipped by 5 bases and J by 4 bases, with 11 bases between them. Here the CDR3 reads CASSAQGGYGYTF. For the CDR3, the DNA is TGTGCCAGCAGTGCACAGGGAGGCTATGGCTACACCTTC.

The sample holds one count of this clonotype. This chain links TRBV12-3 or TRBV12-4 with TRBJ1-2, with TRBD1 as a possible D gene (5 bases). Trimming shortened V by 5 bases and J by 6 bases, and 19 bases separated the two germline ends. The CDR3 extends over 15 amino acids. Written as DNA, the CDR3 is TGTGCCAGCAGTCTAGGGACTAAAGTAAGAGATGGCTACACCTTC. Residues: CASSLGTKVRDGYTF.

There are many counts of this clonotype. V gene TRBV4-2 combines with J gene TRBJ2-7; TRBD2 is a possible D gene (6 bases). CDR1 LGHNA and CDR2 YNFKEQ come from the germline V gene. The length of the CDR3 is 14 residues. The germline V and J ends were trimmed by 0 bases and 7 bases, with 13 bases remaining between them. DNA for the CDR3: TGTGCCAGCAGCCAAGATAGGAGGGAGCGGGAGCAGTACTTC. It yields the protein CASSQDRREREQYF.

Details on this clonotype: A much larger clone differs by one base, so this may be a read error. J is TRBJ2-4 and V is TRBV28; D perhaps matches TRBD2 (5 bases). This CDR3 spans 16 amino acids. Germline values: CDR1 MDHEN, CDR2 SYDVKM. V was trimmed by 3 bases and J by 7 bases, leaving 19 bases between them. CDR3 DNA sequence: TGTGCCAGCAGTTTTTGGAGGTTCGAATCGGGGAACATTCAGTACTTC. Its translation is CASSFWRFESGNIQYF.

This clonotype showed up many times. The CDR3 bases are TGTGCCAGCAGACTGGGACAGGTGTACACCGGGGAGCTGTTTTTT. This translates into CASRLGQVYTGELFF. The V call is TRBV28, the J call TRBJ2-2; 8 bases fit TRBD1. Trimming took 6 bases from V and 3 from J; bases not matched to a gene: 6. CDR1 MDHEN and CDR2 SYDVKM come from the germline V gene. The CDR3 extends over 15 amino acids. The full variable domain, with the rest looked up from reference TRBV28 and TRBJ2-2, is DVKVTQSSRYLVKRTGEKVFLECVQDMDHENMFWYRQDPGLGLRLIYFSYDVKMKEKGDIPEGYSVSREKKERFSLILESASTNQTSMYLCASRLGQVYTGELFFGEGSRLTVL.

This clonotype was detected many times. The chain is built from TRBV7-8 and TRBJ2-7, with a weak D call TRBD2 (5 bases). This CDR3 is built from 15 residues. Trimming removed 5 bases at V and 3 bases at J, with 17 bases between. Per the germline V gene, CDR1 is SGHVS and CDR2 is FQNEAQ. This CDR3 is CASSPGLASYYEQYF. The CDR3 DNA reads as TGTGCCAGCAGCCCCGGGCTAGCTTCCTACTACGAGCAGTACTTC.

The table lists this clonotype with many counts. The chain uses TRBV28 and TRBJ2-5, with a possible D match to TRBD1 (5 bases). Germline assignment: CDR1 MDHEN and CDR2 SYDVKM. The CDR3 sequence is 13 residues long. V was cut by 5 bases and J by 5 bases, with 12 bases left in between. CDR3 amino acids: CASSKGLIETQYF. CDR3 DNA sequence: TGTGCCAGCAGTAAGGGGTTGATCGAGACCCAGTACTTC.

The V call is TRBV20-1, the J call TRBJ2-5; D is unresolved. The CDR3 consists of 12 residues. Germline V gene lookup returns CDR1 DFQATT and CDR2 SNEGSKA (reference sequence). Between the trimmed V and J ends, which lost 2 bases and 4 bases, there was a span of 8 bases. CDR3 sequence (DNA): TGCAGTGCTAGAACCCCGGGAGAGACCCAGTACTTC. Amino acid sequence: CSARTPGETQYF.

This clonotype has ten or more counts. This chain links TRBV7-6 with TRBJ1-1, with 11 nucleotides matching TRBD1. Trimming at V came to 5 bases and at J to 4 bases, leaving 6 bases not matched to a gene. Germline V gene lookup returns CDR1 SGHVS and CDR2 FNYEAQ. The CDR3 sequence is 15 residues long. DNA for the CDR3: TGTGCCAGCAGCCCCCGGACAGGGGGCGTCACTGAAGCTTTCTTT. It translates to CASSPRTGGVTEAFF.

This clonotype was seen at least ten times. CDR3 amino acids: CASSVDWGNQPQHF. DNA of the CDR3: TGTGCCAGCAGCGTAGATTGGGGGAATCAGCCCCAGCATTTT. The chain employs TRBV9 and TRBJ1-5; D might be TRBD1 (5 bases). The germline CDR1 and CDR2 sequences are SGDLS and YYNGEE. This CDR3 has 14 amino acids. Trimming removed 0 bases from V and 4 bases from J, with 8 bases in between.

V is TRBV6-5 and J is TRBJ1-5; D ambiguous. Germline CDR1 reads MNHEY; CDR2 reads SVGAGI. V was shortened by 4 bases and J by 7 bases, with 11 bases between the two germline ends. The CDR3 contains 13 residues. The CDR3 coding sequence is TGTGCCAGCAGTTTGCAGGTGGAACAGCCCCAGCATTTT. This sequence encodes CASSLQVEQPQHF.

CDR3 bases: TGTGCCAGCAGCCCAACAGGGGCGTTGTACGAGCAGTACTTC. Its protein is CASSPTGALYEQYF. The genes are TRBV12-3 or TRBV12-4 and TRBJ2-7; 7 bases are a match to TRBD1. The CDR3 loop spans 14 amino acids. J lost 4 bases, V lost 6 bases, and 9 bases had no gene match.

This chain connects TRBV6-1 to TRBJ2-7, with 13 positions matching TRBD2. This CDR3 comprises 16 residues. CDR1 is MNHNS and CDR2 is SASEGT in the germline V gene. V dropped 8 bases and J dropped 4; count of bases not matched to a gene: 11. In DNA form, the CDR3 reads TGTGCCAGCCGAATTCGGACTAGCGGGAGAAAATACGAGCAGTACTTC. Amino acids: CASRIRTSGRKYEQYF.